Below are 22 T cell receptor beta chains sequenced from a single sample in a study of OX40 agonist ivuxolimab in advanced cancers. The method was immunoSEQ multiplex PCR; TCRdb's version includes in-frame clones alone and lacks a portion of them. Here the sample spans roughly 49,000 clones, 81% being singletons. The sample here was CD4+ or CD8+ T cells sorted from blood, taken in a trial of the OX40 agonist ivuxolimab. The receptors were sampled from an adult with an advanced solid tumor such as melanoma, head and neck, liver or kidney cancer.

V is TRBV29-1 and J is TRBJ2-7; tentative D call: TRBD2 (7 bases). V dropped 6 bases and J dropped 2 bases, with 20 bases sitting between them. The CDR3 is 15 residues long. Per the germline V gene, CDR1 is SQVTM and CDR2 is ANQGSEA. The CDR3 bases are TGCAGCGTCCAAGGGGGAGCGGGGCCTCCCTACGAGCAGTACTTC. Its protein product is CSVQGGAGPPYEQYF.

This clone appeared a few times. The genes are TRBV7-9 and TRBJ2-3; 11 positions agree with TRBD2. V shed 4 bases, J shed 2 bases, and the junction held 8 bases outside the gene matches. This CDR3 is 17 amino acids long. Germline lookup yields CDR1 SEHNR and CDR2 FQNEAQ (reference sequence). CDR3 region: CASSSPTSGGHTDTQYF. CDR3 sequence (DNA): TGTGCCAGCAGCTCGCCTACTAGCGGGGGTCACACAGATACGCAGTATTTT. The whole variable domain, filled in from reference TRBV7-9 and TRBJ2-3, reads DTGVSQNPRHKITKRGQNVTFRCDPISEHNRLYWYRQTLGQGPEFLTYFQNEAQLEKSRLLSDRFSAERPKGSFSTLEIQRTEQGDSAMYLCASSSPTSGGHTDTQYFGPGTRLTVL.

The V gene is TRBV4-2, the J gene TRBJ2-7; perhaps TRBD2 as D (5 bases). The germline gives CDR1 LGHNA, CDR2 YNFKEQ. V was trimmed by 5 bases and J by 3 bases, leaving 11 bases between them. The CDR3 runs to 13 residues. CDR3 bases: TGTGCCAGCAGCTGGGGTCGGGACTACGAGCAGTACGTC. Translated, it gives CASSWGRDYEQYV.

This chain connects TRBV18 to TRBJ2-7, with 7 bases matching TRBD2. The CDR3 is 14 amino acids. Germline-derived CDR1 and CDR2 are KGHSH and LQKENI. The J segment lost 4 bases and the V segment lost 6 bases, leaving 9 bases of the junction unmatched. The CDR3 loop reads CASSAGVGSYEQYF. In nucleotides, the CDR3 is TGTGCCAGCTCCGCGGGAGTGGGTTCTTACGAGCAGTACTTC.

The CDR3 nucleotides read TGCAGCGTTGAAGTGACGGCCGGCTACTCCTACGAGCAGTACTTC. Protein sequence: CSVEVTAGYSYEQYF. The chain couples TRBV29-1 to TRBJ2-7; no clear D. The length of the CDR3 is 15 residues. With 1 base removed from V and 0 bases from J, the gap between germline ends came to 13 bases. CDR1 and CDR2 from the germline V gene are SQVTM and ANQGSEA.

J is TRBJ2-7 and V is TRBV25-1, with D perhaps TRBD1 or TRBD2 (5 bases each). The CDR3 is 12 amino acids. V gave up 4 bases and J gave up 6 bases, with 10 bases separating them. Germline CDR1 MGHDK, CDR2 SYGVNS. The CDR3 coding sequence is TGTGCCAGCAGTGGGGGGATCGGCGAGCAGTACGTC. Residues: CASSGGIGEQYV.

V and J are TRBV5-1 and TRBJ2-3; 7 nucleotides line up with TRBD1. This CDR3 comprises 15 residues. V was pared by 4 bases and J by 0 bases, with 5 bases of the junction left unmatched. Looked up from germline, CDR1 is SGHRS and CDR2 is YFSETQ. CDR3 sequence reads: CASSPGQASTDTQYF. The CDR3 DNA follows: TGCGCCAGCAGCCCAGGACAGGCTAGCACAGATACGCAGTATTTT. The full variable domain, in which reference TRBV5-1 and TRBJ2-3 provide the parts outside the CDR3, is KAGVTQTPRYLIKTRGQQVTLSCSPISGHRSVSWYQQTPGQGLQFLFEYFSETQRNKGNFPGRFSGRQFSNSRSEMNVSTLELGDSALYLCASSPGQASTDTQYFGPGTRLTVL.

The gene calls are TRBV5-1 and TRBJ1-1; D possibly corresponds to TRBD1 (5 bases). V was shortened by 4 bases and J by 3 bases, with 13 bases between the two germline ends. The CDR3 runs to 14 residues. CDR1 SGHRS and CDR2 YFSETQ come from the germline V gene. The CDR3 region is CASSPWQGDTEAFF. The DNA for the CDR3 is TGCGCCAGCAGCCCCTGGCAGGGTGACACTGAAGCTTTCTTT.

The chain has TRBV7-2 and TRBJ2-7, with TRBD2 identical over 9 bases. Losses at the gene ends were 6 bases for V and 7 bases for J; bases not matched to a gene: 7. CDR1 and CDR2 from the germline V gene are SGHTA and FQGNSA. CDR3 length equals 13 residues. CDR3 protein: CASSFSGSEEQYF. In DNA form, the CDR3 reads TGTGCCAGCAGTTTTAGCGGGAGCGAAGAGCAGTACTTC.

The J gene is TRBJ2-1, the V gene TRBV6-6; D possibly corresponds to TRBD1 (6 bases). Trimming cost V 8 bases and J 8 bases, with 13 bases left between them. The germline V gene has CDR1 MNHNY and CDR2 SVGAGI (reference sequence). CDR3 length equals 12 residues. In DNA form, the CDR3 reads TGTGCCAGCGAAGGGTCAGGGGATGAGCAGTTCTTC. Translating gives CASEGSGDEQFF.

This chain connects TRBV2 to TRBJ1-3; D is unresolved. V dropped 4 bases and J dropped 1 base, with 11 bases sitting between them. The V gene's germline CDR1 is SNHLY and CDR2 FYNNEI. This CDR3 region has 15 residues. The CDR3 DNA reads as TGTGCCAGCAGTGGAGGGAAGGGATCTGGAAACACCATATATTTT. It specifies CASSGGKGSGNTIYF.

The chain recombines TRBV28 with TRBJ2-1; D is unresolved. V was cut by 3 bases and J by 2 bases, with 5 bases left in between. This CDR3 contains 13 residues. The germline CDR1 and CDR2 sequences are MDHEN and SYDVKM. The DNA of the CDR3 is TGTGCCAGCAGTTTGCCAGCCTACAATGAGCAGTTCTTC. Residues: CASSLPAYNEQFF.

This clone is deemed medium-sized. This rearrangement joins TRBV27 to TRBJ2-7; 7 positions agree with TRBD2. The CDR3 is 14 residues long. Germline CDR1 reads MNHEY; CDR2 reads SMNVEV (reference sequence). The junction had 6 bases not matched to a gene; V was cut back by 3 bases and J by 4 bases. Written as DNA, the CDR3 is TGTGCCAGCAGTTTGGTGACTAGCCCTTACGAGCAGTACTTC. Translation: CASSLVTSPYEQYF.

This chain connects TRBV5-5 to TRBJ2-7; 9 bases match TRBD2. CDR3 length equals 14 residues. V was pared by 0 bases and J by 6 bases, with 4 bases of the junction left unmatched. Per the germline V gene, CDR1 is SGHKS and CDR2 is YYEKEE (reference sequence). The CDR3 bases are TGTGCCAGCAGCTTGGTTGTAGCGGGAGTCGAGCAGTACTTC. Amino acids: CASSLVVAGVEQYF.

V and J are TRBV10-1 and TRBJ2-2, with D unresolved. Per germline, CDR1 WNHNN and CDR2 SYGVQD (reference sequence). This CDR3 is 13 amino acids long. Trimming stripped 2 bases from V and 4 bases from J, with 5 bases between. CDR3 loop: CASSERLTGELFF. DNA of the CDR3: TGCGCCAGCAGTGAGAGGCTCACCGGGGAGCTGTTTTTT.

This clone was counted only a few times. J is TRBJ2-2 and V is TRBV13, with 8 bases that match TRBD2. Trimming removed 1 base from V and 3 bases from J; junction bases left unmatched: 10. Germline assignment: CDR1 PRHDT and CDR2 FYEKMQ (reference sequence). This CDR3 is built from 18 residues. CDR3 amino acids: CASSLERGGALYTGELFF. As DNA, the CDR3 is TGTGCCAGCAGCTTAGAACGGGGGGGAGCCTTGTACACCGGGGAGCTGTTTTTT.

The chain couples TRBV5-3 to TRBJ1-4; the match to TRBD1 covers 8 bases. TRBV5-3 qualifies as an ORF whose function is uncertain. Trimming cost V 4 bases and J 7 bases; bases outside gene matches: 9. The CDR3 extends over 15 amino acids. The CDR3: CARSSNRGLFEKLFF. The CDR3 DNA follows: TGTGCCAGAAGCAGCAACAGGGGGTTGTTTGAAAAACTGTTTTTT.

The chain is built from TRBV28 and TRBJ1-1, with no clear D. The V gene's germline CDR1 is MDHEN and CDR2 SYDVKM. CDR3 length: 11 amino acids. The V end lost 11 bases, the J end lost 4 bases, and 11 bases lay between the germline ends. DNA of the CDR3: TGTGCCGCCAGTTTAAGCACTGAAGCTTTCTTT. It translates to CAASLSTEAFF. Together with reference TRBV28 and TRBJ1-1, the CDR3 gives the full variable domain: DVKVTQSSRYLVKRTGEKVFLECVQDMDHENMFWYRQDPGLGLRLIYFSYDVKMKEKGDIPEGYSVSREKKERFSLILESASTNQTSMYLCAASLSTEAFFGQGTRLTVV.

The chain employs TRBV4-1 and TRBJ2-7; 13 bases line up with TRBD2. From germline, CDR1 is MGHRA and CDR2 YSYEKL. Germline trimming cut 1 base from V and 6 bases from J; bases unmatched to any gene: 3. This CDR3 spans 15 amino acids. This CDR3 is CASSQVGLAGPEQYF. The CDR3, as DNA: TGCGCCAGCAGCCAAGTGGGACTAGCGGGACCCGAGCAGTACTTC.

This chain connects TRBV29-1 to TRBJ1-2; D remains ambiguous. The V gene's germline CDR1 is SQVTM and CDR2 ANQGSEA. The CDR3 length is 12 residues. The V end was cut by 1 base, the J end by 0 bases, with 3 bases between. CDR3 sequence reads: CSVEGTNYGYTF. The CDR3, as DNA: TGCAGCGTTGAAGGTACTAACTATGGCTACACCTTC.

The V call is TRBV5-6, the J call TRBJ1-2; 9 bases match TRBD1. The CDR3 is made up of 15 amino acids. CDR1 is SGHDT and CDR2 is YYEEEE in the germline V gene. After removal of 4 bases from V and 5 bases from J, the junction contained 9 bases not matched to a gene. Here the CDR3 DNA reads TGTGCCAGCAGCGTCACCGGGACAGGGCTTTATGGCTACACCTTC. This encodes CASSVTGTGLYGYTF. Supplemented by reference TRBV5-6 and TRBJ1-2, the full variable domain reads DAGVTQSPTHLIKTRGQQVTLRCSPKSGHDTVSWYQQALGQGPQFIFQYYEEEERQRGNFPDRFSGHQFPNYSSELNVNALLLGDSALYLCASSVTGTGLYGYTFGSGTRLTVV.

This clone appeared once. V is TRBV4-1 and J is TRBJ1-1; D is unresolved. CDR1 and CDR2 (germline): MGHRA, YSYEKL. V was clipped by 0 bases and J by 0 bases, with 11 bases between them. The CDR3 totals 16 residues. The DNA of the CDR3 is TGCGCCAGCAGCCAAGATACCGGCAGGCTGAACACTGAAGCTTTCTTT. As protein: CASSQDTGRLNTEAFF.